This record covers a single T cell receptor (beta chain). This sample was taken from a study of blood T cell repertoires in COVID-19. Study-level information: Samples of COVID-19 (acute and convalescent) were obtained from the United States, Italy and Spain.

TCRdb keeps only in-frame clones here, not all; method: immunoSEQ multiplex PCR. The repertoire consists of roughly 77,000 clones, with around three quarters occurring once and the leading ten covering roughly 4.8%. The CDR3 spans 12 residues. Germline values: CDR1 MDHEN, CDR2 SYDVKM. V lost 6 bases and J lost 7, with 12 bases in between. Sequenced material: peripheral blood. The sequence came from a woman in her seventies with acute or convalescent COVID-19. This chain uses TRBV28 with TRBJ1-2; D is uncertain. The CDR3 protein is CASSRRASGYTF. CDR3 DNA sequence: TGTGCCAGCAGCCGGAGGGCGTCTGGCTACACCTTC.